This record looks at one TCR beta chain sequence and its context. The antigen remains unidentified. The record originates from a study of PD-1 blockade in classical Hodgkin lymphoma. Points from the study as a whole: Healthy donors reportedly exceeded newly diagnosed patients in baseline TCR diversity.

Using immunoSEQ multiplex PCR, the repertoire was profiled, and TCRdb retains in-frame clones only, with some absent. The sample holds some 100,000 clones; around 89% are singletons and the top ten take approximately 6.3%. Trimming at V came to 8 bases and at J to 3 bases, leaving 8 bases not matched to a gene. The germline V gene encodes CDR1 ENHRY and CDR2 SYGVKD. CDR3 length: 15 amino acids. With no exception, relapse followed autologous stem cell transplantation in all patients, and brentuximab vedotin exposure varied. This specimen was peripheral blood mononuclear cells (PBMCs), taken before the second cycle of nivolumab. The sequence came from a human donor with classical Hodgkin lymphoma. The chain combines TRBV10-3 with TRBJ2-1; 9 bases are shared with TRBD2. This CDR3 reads CAISLASGIYNEQFF. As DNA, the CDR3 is TGTGCCATCTCGTTGGCTAGCGGGATCTACAATGAGCAGTTCTTC.